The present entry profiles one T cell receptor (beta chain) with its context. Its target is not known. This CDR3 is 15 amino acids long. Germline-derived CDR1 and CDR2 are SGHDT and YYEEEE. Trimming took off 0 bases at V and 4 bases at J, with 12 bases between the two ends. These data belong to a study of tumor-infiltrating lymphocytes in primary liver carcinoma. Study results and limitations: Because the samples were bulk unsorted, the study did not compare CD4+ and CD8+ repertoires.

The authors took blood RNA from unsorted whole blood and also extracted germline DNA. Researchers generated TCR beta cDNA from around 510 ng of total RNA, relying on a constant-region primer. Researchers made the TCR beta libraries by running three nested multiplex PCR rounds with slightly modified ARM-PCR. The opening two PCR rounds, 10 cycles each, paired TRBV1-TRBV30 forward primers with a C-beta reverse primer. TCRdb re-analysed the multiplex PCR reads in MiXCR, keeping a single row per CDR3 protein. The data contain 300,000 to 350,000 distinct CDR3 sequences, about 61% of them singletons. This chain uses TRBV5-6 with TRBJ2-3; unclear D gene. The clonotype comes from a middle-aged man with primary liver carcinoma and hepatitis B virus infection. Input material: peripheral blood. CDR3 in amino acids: CASSLEGAFADTQYF. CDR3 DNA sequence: TGTGCCAGCAGCTTGGAGGGTGCTTTTGCAGATACGCAGTATTTT. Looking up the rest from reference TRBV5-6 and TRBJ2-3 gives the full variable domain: DAGVTQSPTHLIKTRGQQVTLRCSPKSGHDTVSWYQQALGQGPQFIFQYYEEEERQRGNFPDRFSGHQFPNYSSELNVNALLLGDSALYLCASSLEGAFADTQYFGPGTRLTVL.